This TCR beta chain emerged from a study of OX40 agonist ivuxolimab in advanced cancers. Looking at the study overall: Previous treatment with anti-PD-1, anti-PD-L1 or anti-CTLA-4 therapy was allowed; 40% had received some.

The protocol was immunoSEQ multiplex PCR, while the TCRdb copy is restricted to in-frame clones and leaves out a portion. The table lists over 45,000 clones, about 85% of them singletons, with about 4.7% in the top ten. The germline V gene has CDR1 WSHSY and CDR2 SAAADI. Trimming removed 4 bases at V and 5 bases at J, with 23 bases between. This CDR3 is 18 amino acids long. Overall study results and limits: The work left the antigen specificity of expanded peripheral T cells undetermined. Some patients without response likewise showed low normalized clonal expansion.

A remark on this clone: Antigen unknown.

The sample here was CD4+ or CD8+ T cells sorted from blood, taken in a trial of the OX40 agonist ivuxolimab. The chain has TRBV10-2 and TRBJ2-2; possibly TRBD2 for D (6 bases). The TCR sequence derives from an adult with an advanced solid tumor such as melanoma, head and neck, liver or kidney cancer. As DNA, the CDR3 is TGCGCCAGCAGTGCGATACCTTCCGCGGGGCGTTTTACCGGGGAGCTGTTTTTT. It codes for CASSAIPSAGRFTGELFF.